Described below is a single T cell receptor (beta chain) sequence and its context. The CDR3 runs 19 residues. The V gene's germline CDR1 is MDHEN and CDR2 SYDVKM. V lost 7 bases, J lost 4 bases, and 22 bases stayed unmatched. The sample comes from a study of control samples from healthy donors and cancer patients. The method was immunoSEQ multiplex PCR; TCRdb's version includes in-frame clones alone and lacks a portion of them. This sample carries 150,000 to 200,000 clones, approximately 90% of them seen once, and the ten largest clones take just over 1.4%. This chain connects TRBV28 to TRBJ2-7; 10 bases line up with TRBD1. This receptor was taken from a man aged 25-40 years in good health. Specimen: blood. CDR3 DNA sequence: TGTGCCAGCACACCCTCTAATATCGGGTGGGACAGGGGATATTACGAGCAGTACTTC. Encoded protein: CASTPSNIGWDRGYYEQYF.